These 10 T cell receptor beta chains were sequenced from one sample in a study of blood T cell repertoires in COVID-19. Produced via immunoSEQ multiplex PCR; TCRdb's table is partial and in-frame only. Of around 270,000 clones listed, approximately 90% are singletons. The sample consisted of peripheral blood. The receptors come from a man aged 40-49 years with acute or convalescent COVID-19.

This chain links TRBV2 with TRBJ2-1, with a tentative D call TRBD1 (6 bases). Looked up from germline, CDR1 is SNHLY and CDR2 is FYNNEI. The CDR3 is 13 residues long. The germline V and J ends were trimmed by 11 bases and 16 bases, with 27 bases remaining between them. CDR3 sequence: CAGGGSTGSVLFF. For the CDR3, the DNA is TGTGCCGGTGGGGGCTCTACGGGTAGTGTTTTATTCTTC.

As concerns this clone: This sample includes further DNA sequences coding for the same CDR3. The chain carries TRBV6-5 and TRBJ1-5; 8 bases line up with TRBD1. Germline V gives CDR1 MNHEY, CDR2 SVGAGI. The CDR3 runs 13 residues. V dropped 6 bases and J dropped 4; count of bases not matched to a gene: 2. CDR3 nucleotide sequence: TGTGCCAGCAGAGGACAGGGAAATCAGCCCCAGCATTTT. Protein: CASRGQGNQPQHF.

This clone has just one count. The rearrangement uses TRBV18 and TRBJ2-3; 11 nucleotides align to TRBD2. V lost 2 bases and J lost 2; bases outside the gene matches: 9. Per the germline V gene, CDR1 is KGHSH and CDR2 is LQKENI. The length of the CDR3 is 18 residues. CDR3 residues: CASSPLAASGGLTDTQYF. As DNA, the CDR3 is TGTGCCAGCTCACCATTGGCGGCTAGCGGGGGGCTCACAGATACGCAGTATTTT. The full variable domain, in which reference TRBV18 and TRBJ2-3 provide the parts outside the CDR3, is NAGVMQNPRHLVRRRGQEARLRCSPMKGHSHVYWYRQLPEEGLKFMVYLQKENIIDESGMPKERFSAEFPKEGPSILRIQQVVRGDSAAYFCASSPLAASGGLTDTQYFGPGTRLTVL.

This chain uses TRBV15 with TRBJ2-7, with 8 bases matching TRBD1. CDR1 and CDR2 (germline): LNHNV, YYDKDF (reference sequence). The CDR3 contains 15 residues. V was clipped by 2 bases and J by 6 bases; unmatched bases: 9. Here the CDR3 DNA reads TGTGCCACCAGCAGACCCGGAGGGACAGGCCGCGAGCAGTACTTC. Translated: CATSRPGGTGREQYF.

This clone came up once. This chain uses TRBV9 with TRBJ2-2; perhaps TRBD1 as D (5 bases). There are 12 residues in the CDR3. Trimming left V 7 bases short and J 5 bases short, with 9 bases between. Germline V gene sequence: CDR1 SGDLS, CDR2 YYNGEE. CDR3 nucleotides: TGTGCCAGCCGCGCAGGGACCGGGGAGCTGTTTTTT. This sequence encodes CASRAGTGELFF.

This chain joins TRBV4-1 and TRBJ1-1; 12 bases fit TRBD1. The V and J ends lost 4 bases and 6 bases, in that order; junction bases with no gene match: 12. The germline V gene has CDR1 MGHRA and CDR2 YSYEKL. CDR3 length: 17 residues. CDR3 sequence (DNA): TGCGCCAGCAGCCCCGGAACCGGGGACAGGGGGCAAGCTGAAGCTTTCTTT. Translation: CASSPGTGDRGQAEAFF.

The chain employs TRBV10-1 and TRBJ2-2; D is uncertain. The germline V and J ends were trimmed by 0 bases and 6 bases, with 11 bases remaining between them. Germline values: CDR1 WNHNN, CDR2 SYGVQD (reference sequence). CDR3 size: 15 residues. CDR3 sequence (DNA): TGCGCCAGCAGTGAGTCGATCAGCGCACCCGGGGAGCTGTTTTTT. Amino acids: CASSESISAPGELFF.

The rearrangement uses TRBV5-5 and TRBJ2-7; possibly TRBD1 for D (5 bases). The CDR3 is made up of 15 amino acids. In germline, CDR1 is SGHKS, CDR2 YYEKEE (reference sequence). The V end was cut by 7 bases, the J end by 3 bases, with 20 bases between. CDR3: CASSIGASQNYEQYF. CDR3 nucleotides: TGTGCCAGCTCCATTGGGGCCTCTCAAAACTACGAGCAGTACTTC.

The rearrangement uses TRBV10-3 and TRBJ2-3; TRBD1 matches at 9 bases. With V trimmed by 3 bases and J by 4 bases, 5 bases remained unmatched. The germline V gene encodes CDR1 ENHRY and CDR2 SYGVKD. The CDR3 consists of 15 residues. CDR3 amino acids: CAISDSRTGADTQYF. As DNA, the CDR3 is TGTGCCATCAGTGATTCAAGGACAGGGGCAGATACGCAGTATTTT.

The chain couples TRBV6-6 to TRBJ2-7; D not certain. The CDR3 loop spans 12 amino acids. The germline CDR1 and CDR2 sequences are MNHNY and SVGAGI (reference sequence). V dropped 6 bases and J dropped 2 bases, with 8 bases sitting between them. CDR3 bases: TGTGCCAGCAGCCCTCACACCTACGAGCAGTACTTC. This sequence encodes CASSPHTYEQYF.